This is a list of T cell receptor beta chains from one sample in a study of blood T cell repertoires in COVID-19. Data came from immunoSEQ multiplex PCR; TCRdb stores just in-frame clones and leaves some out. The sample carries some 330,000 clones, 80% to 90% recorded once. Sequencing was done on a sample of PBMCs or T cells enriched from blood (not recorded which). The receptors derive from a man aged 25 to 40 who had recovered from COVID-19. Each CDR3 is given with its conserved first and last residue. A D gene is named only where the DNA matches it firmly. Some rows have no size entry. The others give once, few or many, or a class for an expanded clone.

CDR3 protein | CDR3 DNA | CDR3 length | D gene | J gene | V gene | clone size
CARTRQTGTTGELFF | TGTGCCAGAACCCGGCAGACAGGGACCACCGGGGAGCTGTTTTTT | 15 | TRBD1 | TRBJ2-2 | TRBV2 | -
CASSLGTGSYGYTF | TGTGCCAGCAGTTTAGGGACAGGGAGCTATGGCTACACCTTC | 14 | TRBD1 | TRBJ1-2 | TRBV27 | -
CASAAGGGETQYF | TGTGCCAGCGCAGCGGGGGGAGGGGAGACCCAGTACTTC | 13 | TRBD2 | TRBJ2-5 | TRBV12-3/TRBV12-4 | -
CASSPRTGVYEQYF | TGTGCCAGTAGTCCCCGGACAGGGGTGTACGAGCAGTACTTC | 14 | TRBD1 | TRBJ2-7 | TRBV19 | -
CAWRPTVVEQYF | TGTGCCTGGAGACCTACCGTCGTCGAGCAGTACTTC | 12 | - | TRBJ2-7 | TRBV30 | -
CASRTGGWSTEAFF | TGTGCCAGCAGGACAGGGGGCTGGAGCACTGAAGCTTTCTTT | 14 | TRBD1 | TRBJ1-1 | TRBV5-4 | -
CASSIDLGGIQPYEQYF | TGTGCCAGTAGTATAGATCTGGGGGGTATACAACCCTACGAGCAGTACTTC | 17 | - | TRBJ2-7 | TRBV19 | -
CASSGTGGVSNQPQHF | TGTGCCAGCAGTGGCACAGGGGGCGTAAGCAATCAGCCCCAGCATTTT | 16 | TRBD1 | TRBJ1-5 | TRBV2 | -
CASSLTREQFF | TGTGCCAGCAGCTTGACCAGAGAGCAGTTCTTC | 11 | - | TRBJ2-1 | TRBV5-6 | -
CASSQDITGAYEQYF | TGTGCCAGCAGCCAAGATATCACGGGAGCCTACGAGCAGTACTTC | 15 | - | TRBJ2-7 | TRBV3-1/TRBV3-2 | -
CASPKDRDNSPLHF | TGTGCCAGCCCTAAGGACAGAGATAATTCACCCCTCCACTTT | 14 | - | TRBJ1-6 | TRBV28 | -
CASSLEEGQDTEAFF | TGTGCCAGCAGCTTGGAAGAGGGACAGGACACTGAAGCTTTCTTT | 15 | TRBD1 | TRBJ1-1 | TRBV5-6 | -
CASSLSLGDTEAFF | TGTGCCAGCAGCTTGAGTCTCGGGGACACTGAAGCTTTCTTT | 14 | - | TRBJ1-1 | TRBV7-9 | -
CASSYSETSGGPSSSYNEQFF | TGTGCCAGCAGTTACTCAGAGACTAGCGGGGGGCCATCGAGCTCCTACAATGAGCAGTTCTTC | 21 | TRBD2 | TRBJ2-1 | TRBV6-2/TRBV6-3 | -
CASSKRASGRGNEQFF | TGTGCCAGCAGCAAAAGGGCTAGCGGGAGAGGAAATGAGCAGTTCTTC | 16 | TRBD2 | TRBJ2-1 | TRBV7-9 | -
CASSVSGTRQTQYF | TGTGCCAGCAGCGTAAGCGGGACTAGACAGACCCAGTACTTC | 14 | TRBD2 | TRBJ2-5 | TRBV7-9 | many
CATSDDGEGRTDTQYF | TGTGCCACCAGTGATGACGGGGAGGGCCGCACAGATACGCAGTATTTT | 16 | TRBD2 | TRBJ2-3 | TRBV24-1 | -
CASSAGRTSGNTIYF | TGTGCTAGCAGCGCGGGACGGACTTCTGGAAACACCATATATTTT | 15 | - | TRBJ1-3 | TRBV7-7 | -
CASSLVPGSNYGYTF | TGCGCCAGCAGCTTGGTTCCGGGGTCGAACTATGGCTACACCTTC | 15 | - | TRBJ1-2 | TRBV5-1 | -
CASSLQGASYEQYF | TGTGCCAGCAGCTTACAGGGGGCCTCCTACGAGCAGTACTTC | 14 | TRBD1 | TRBJ2-7 | TRBV7-8 | -
CASSLTVSSYEQYF | TGCGCCAGCAGCTTGACAGTGAGCTCCTACGAGCAGTACTTC | 14 | - | TRBJ2-7 | TRBV5-1 | -
CASSWRETNTGELFF | TGTGCCAGCAGTTGGCGGGAGACAAACACCGGGGAGCTGTTTTTT | 15 | TRBD2 | TRBJ2-2 | TRBV2 | -
CSVTGTASYEQYF | TGCAGCGTCACCGGGACAGCCTCCTACGAGCAGTACTTC | 13 | TRBD1 | TRBJ2-7 | TRBV29-1 | -
CASSYPGQGGYGYTF | TGTGCCAGCAGCTATCCGGGACAGGGAGGCTATGGCTACACCTTC | 15 | TRBD1 | TRBJ1-2 | TRBV7-9 | -
CASSVGQGIGQGYTF | TGTGCCAGCAGCGTAGGGCAGGGGATCGGGCAAGGCTACACCTTC | 15 | - | TRBJ1-2 | TRBV9 | -
CASSQASGGAWGTDTQYF | TGTGCCAGCAGCCAAGCTAGCGGGGGGGCTTGGGGCACAGATACGCAGTATTTT | 18 | TRBD2 | TRBJ2-3 | TRBV4-2 | -
CASSGRDLNTEAFF | TGCGCCAGCAGCGGCAGGGATTTGAACACTGAAGCTTTCTTT | 14 | - | TRBJ1-1 | TRBV5-1 | -
CASSIDFWTERDNQPQHF | TGTGCCAGTAGTATAGATTTTTGGACTGAAAGGGACAATCAGCCCCAGCATTTT | 18 | - | TRBJ1-5 | TRBV19 | -
CASSLGTGGHSQYF | TGTGCCAGCAGCCTCGGGACAGGGGGACATTCGCAGTATTTT | 14 | TRBD1 | TRBJ2-3 | TRBV6-5 | -
CASIATAKNTEAFF | TGTGCCAGTATCGCGACAGCCAAGAACACTGAAGCTTTCTTT | 14 | - | TRBJ1-1 | TRBV19 | -
CAWSPTGDGYTF | TGTGCCTGGAGTCCGACAGGGGACGGCTACACCTTC | 12 | TRBD1 | TRBJ1-2 | TRBV30 | few
CASSFRTGVPGANVLTF | TGTGCCAGCAGCTTCCGGACAGGGGTACCTGGGGCCAACGTCCTGACTTTC | 17 | TRBD1 | TRBJ2-6 | TRBV5-4 | -
CASSAGSAGNQPQHF | TGTGCCAGCAGCGCAGGGTCGGCGGGCAATCAGCCCCAGCATTTT | 15 | - | TRBJ1-5 | TRBV2 | -
CASSRRTGPSTRYGYTF | TGTGCCAGCAGCCGTAGGACAGGTCCCTCTACCCGATATGGCTACACCTTC | 17 | TRBD1 | TRBJ1-2 | TRBV3-1/TRBV3-2 | -
CASSYRREAWQTQYF | TGTGCCAGCAGTTACAGGCGGGAGGCCTGGCAGACCCAGTACTTC | 15 | TRBD2 | TRBJ2-5 | TRBV2 | few
CASPTGQRTGARERLYTQYF | TGTGCCAGCCCGACGGGACAGAGGACAGGGGCGAGGGAAAGGCTTTATACGCAGTATTTT | 20 | TRBD1 | TRBJ2-3 | TRBV19 | once
CASSRVVDSQTNTEAFF | TGTGCCAGCAGCCGGGTCGTGGACAGCCAAACGAACACTGAAGCTTTCTTT | 17 | - | TRBJ1-1 | TRBV14 | -
CASSITAYNEQFF | TGTGCCAGCAGCATAACAGCTTACAATGAGCAGTTCTTC | 13 | - | TRBJ2-1 | TRBV9 | -
CATSGSEEKLFF | TGTGCCACCAGCGGATCGGAGGAAAAACTGTTTTTT | 12 | - | TRBJ1-4 | TRBV6-5 | -
CASSPGFLGVGTNEKLFF | TGTGCCAGCAGCCCCGGATTCCTAGGGGTAGGGACTAATGAAAAACTGTTTTTT | 18 | - | TRBJ1-4 | TRBV11-2 | -
CASTPDGTREKLFF | TGTGCCAGCACCCCGGACGGGACTCGGGAAAAACTGTTTTTT | 14 | - | TRBJ1-4 | TRBV28 | -
CASSQYYGYTF | TGTGCCAGCAGCCAATACTATGGCTACACCTTC | 11 | - | TRBJ1-2 | TRBV5-5 | -